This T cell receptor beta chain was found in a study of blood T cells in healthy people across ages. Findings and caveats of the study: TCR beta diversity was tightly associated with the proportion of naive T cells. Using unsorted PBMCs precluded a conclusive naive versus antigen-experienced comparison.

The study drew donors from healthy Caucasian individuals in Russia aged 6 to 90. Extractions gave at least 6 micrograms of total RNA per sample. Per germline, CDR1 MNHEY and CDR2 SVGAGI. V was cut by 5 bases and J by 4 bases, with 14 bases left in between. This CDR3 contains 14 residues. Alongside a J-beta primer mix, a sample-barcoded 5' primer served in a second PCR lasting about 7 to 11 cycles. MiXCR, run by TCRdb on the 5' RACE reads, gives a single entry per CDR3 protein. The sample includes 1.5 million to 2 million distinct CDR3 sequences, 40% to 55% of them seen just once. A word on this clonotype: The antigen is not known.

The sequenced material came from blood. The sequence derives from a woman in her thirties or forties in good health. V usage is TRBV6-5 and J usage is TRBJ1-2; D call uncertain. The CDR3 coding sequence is TGTGCCAGCAGTATCCAACGATCATCCTATGGCTACACCTTC. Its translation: CASSIQRSSYGYTF.